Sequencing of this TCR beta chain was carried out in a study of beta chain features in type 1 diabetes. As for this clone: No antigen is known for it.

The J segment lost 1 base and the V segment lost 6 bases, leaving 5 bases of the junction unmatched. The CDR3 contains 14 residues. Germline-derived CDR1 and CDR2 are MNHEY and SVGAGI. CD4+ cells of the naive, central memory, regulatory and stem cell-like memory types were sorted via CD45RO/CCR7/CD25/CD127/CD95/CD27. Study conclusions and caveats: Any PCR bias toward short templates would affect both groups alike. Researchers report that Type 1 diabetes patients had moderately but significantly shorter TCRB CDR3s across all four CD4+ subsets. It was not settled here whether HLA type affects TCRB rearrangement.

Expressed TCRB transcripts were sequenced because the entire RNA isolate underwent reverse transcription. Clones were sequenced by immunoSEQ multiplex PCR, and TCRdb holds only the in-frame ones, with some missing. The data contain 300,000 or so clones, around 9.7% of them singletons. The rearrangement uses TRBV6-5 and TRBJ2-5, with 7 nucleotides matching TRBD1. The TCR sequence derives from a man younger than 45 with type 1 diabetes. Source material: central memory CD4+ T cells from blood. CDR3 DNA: TGTGCCAGCAGCCTCCGGACAGGCCAAGAGACCCAGTACTTC. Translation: CASSLRTGQETQYF.